These 21 T cell receptor beta chains were all obtained from the same sample, sequenced in a study of T cell repertoires in cytomegalovirus infection (dated by TCRdb to about 2019). The run used an Illumina HiSeq 1500. TCRdb reran the public reads through fastp at Q25 and MiXCR, keeping productive beta chains. Each CDR3 protein gets just one entry, which takes the most common genes and DNA from the rows behind it. For this sample the table gives about 190,000 distinct CDR3 sequences, of which roughly 27% were detected only once. The ten largest clonotypes hold about 28% of the sample. The material sequenced was PBMCs. The receptors originated from a human donor in good health (CMV status not recorded). Some clones in this sample may be carry-over from other donors' samples.

There are a few counts of this clonotype. Written as DNA, the CDR3 is TGTGCCAGCAGTTTAGTAGACAGACAGCCCCAGCATTTT. Its protein product is CASSLVDRQPQHF. This chain links TRBV12-3 or TRBV12-4 with TRBJ1-5; D is possibly TRBD1 (5 bases). The CDR3 has 13 residues. V shed 1 base and J shed 7 bases, with 8 bases lying between them.

This clonotype was counted ten times or more. The chain is built from TRBV7-8 and TRBJ1-1; no clear D. Germline CDR1 reads SGHVS; CDR2 reads FQNEAQ. The CDR3 is 15 amino acids. V lost 1 base, J lost 1 base, and 10 bases lay in between. CDR3 nucleotide sequence: TGTGCCAGCAGCTTAGACCCTTTTCGGAACACTGAAGCTTTCTTT. This sequence encodes CASSLDPFRNTEAFF. Using reference TRBV7-8 and TRBJ1-1 for the parts outside the CDR3, the full variable domain is GAGVSQSPRYKVAKRGQDVALRCDPISGHVSLFWYQQALGQGPEFLTYFQNEAQLDKSGLPSDRFFAERPEGSVSTLKIQRTQQEDSAVYLCASSLDPFRNTEAFFGQGTRLTVV.

Only a few counts were recorded for this clonotype. The chain combines TRBV7-8 with TRBJ1-5, with D uncertain. Trimming left V 5 bases short and J 4 bases short, with 24 bases between. The CDR3 is 18 residues long. CDR1 is SGHVS and CDR2 is FQNEAQ in the germline V gene. The CDR3 sequence: CASSPGSFNHVGNQPQHF. The CDR3, as DNA: TGTGCCAGCAGCCCCGGGTCGTTTAATCATGTGGGGAATCAGCCCCAGCATTTT.

CDR3 protein: CAWSVLVSGIYGYTF. The CDR3 DNA sequence: TGTGCCTGGAGTGTACTTGTCAGTGGGATCTATGGCTACACCTTC. The V gene is TRBV30, the J gene TRBJ1-2; D is unclear. Germline loops: CDR1 GTSNPN, CDR2 SVGIG (reference sequence). V lost 0 bases, J lost 4 bases, and 15 bases lay in between. This CDR3 region has 15 residues.

The chain has TRBV29-1 and TRBJ2-1; D unresolved. This CDR3 has 11 residues. Germline values: CDR1 SQVTM, CDR2 ANQGSEA. V was shortened by 5 bases and J by 5 bases, with 7 bases between the two germline ends. The CDR3 coding sequence is TGCAGCGTTCTAAATGACAATGAGCAGTTCTTC. Protein: CSVLNDNEQFF.

This clonotype was counted only a few times. V usage is TRBV20-1 and J usage is TRBJ2-5, with 11 bases lining up with TRBD2. CDR1 and CDR2 from the germline V gene are DFQATT and SNEGSKA (reference sequence). The CDR3 extends over 15 amino acids. V was clipped by 2 bases and J by 4 bases; unmatched bases: 6. The chain's CDR3 is CSARRDSGGAETQYF. CDR3 DNA: TGCAGTGCTAGAAGGGATAGCGGGGGGGCAGAGACCCAGTACTTC.

The gene calls are TRBV3-1 and TRBJ1-1; D not resolved. Germline CDR1 is LGHDT and CDR2 is YNNKEL (reference sequence). The V end was cut by 0 bases, the J end by 2 bases, with 7 bases between. The CDR3 covers 14 residues. CDR3 nucleotide sequence: TGTGCCAGCAGCCAAGACCAGGTTAACACTGAAGCTTTCTTT. Translating it yields CASSQDQVNTEAFF.

This clonotype was observed a few times. The rearrangement uses TRBV6-1 and TRBJ1-2; 7 bases map to TRBD1. The germline V gene has CDR1 MNHNS and CDR2 SASEGT. The V and J ends lost 6 bases and 4 bases, in that order; junction bases with no gene match: 11. This CDR3 contains 15 residues. DNA for the CDR3: TGTGCCAGCAGGCCGAGAGACAGGGCTTCCTATGGCTACACCTTC. Its translation: CASRPRDRASYGYTF.

The chain joins TRBV29-1 to TRBJ1-1; D might be TRBD1 (6 bases). This CDR3 contains 13 residues. The V gene's germline CDR1 is SQVTM and CDR2 ANQGSEA. The V and J ends lost 7 bases and 0 bases respectively, with 12 bases between them. The CDR3 nucleotides read TGCAGCGCATACAGGGTCATGAACACTGAAGCTTTCTTT. Its translation: CSAYRVMNTEAFF.

The chain links TRBV15 to TRBJ2-5; 7 nucleotides align to TRBD2. The CDR3 extends over 14 amino acids. V lost 0 bases to trimming and J lost 3 bases; unmatched junction nucleotides: 1. Germline V gene sequence: CDR1 LNHNV, CDR2 YYDKDF (reference sequence). As DNA, the CDR3 is TGTGCCACCAGCAGAGATCTAGCGGAAGAGACCCAGTACTTC. Translated: CATSRDLAEETQYF.

A few counts support this clonotype. V usage is TRBV7-2 and J usage is TRBJ2-5; D could derive from TRBD1 or TRBD2 (6 bases each). V lost 5 bases and J 4 bases, leaving 14 bases between the germline ends. Germline V gene sequence: CDR1 SGHTA, CDR2 FQGNSA. The CDR3 loop spans 14 amino acids. This CDR3 reads CASSPQQGGETQYF. CDR3 nucleotide sequence: TGTGCCAGCAGCCCCCAACAGGGAGGAGAGACCCAGTACTTC.

This clonotype was counted ten times or more. The chain recombines TRBV11-2 with TRBJ2-2; TRBD2 matches at 8 bases. Germline values: CDR1 SGHAT, CDR2 FQNNGV. Germline trimming cut 6 bases from V and 2 bases from J; bases unmatched to any gene: 5. The length of the CDR3 is 15 residues. CDR3 coding DNA: TGTGCCAGCAGTGGAGCGGGGGCCAACACCGGGGAGCTGTTTTTT. Encoded protein: CASSGAGANTGELFF.

In this sample, this clonotype turned up a few times. This chain uses TRBV18 with TRBJ2-7; possible D gene TRBD2, 6 bases. V shed 1 base and J shed 1 base, with 14 bases lying between them. The CDR3 covers 16 residues. CDR1 and CDR2 from the germline V gene are KGHSH and LQKENI. The CDR3 coding sequence is TGTGCCAGCTCACCACGGGCGGGACGACTGTCCTACGAGCAGTACTTC. Its translation is CASSPRAGRLSYEQYF.

This clonotype turned up a few times. The chain employs TRBV12-3 or TRBV12-4 and TRBJ1-1, with D uncertain. This CDR3 comprises 12 residues. Deletions cut 7 bases from V and 4 bases from J, with 10 bases between. The CDR3 DNA follows: TGTGCCAGCACCCTAGGTAGCACTGAAGCTTTCTTT. Protein product: CASTLGSTEAFF.

This clonotype has ten or more counts. This chain joins TRBV11-2 and TRBJ2-3, with 15 bases matching TRBD2. This CDR3 is 15 amino acids long. Germline V gene lookup returns CDR1 SGHAT and CDR2 FQNNGV. The V segment lost 6 bases and the J segment 7 bases; nucleotides outside the gene matches: 5. The CDR3 here is CASRGLAGGMNTQYF. The CDR3 DNA is TGTGCCAGCAGGGGACTAGCGGGGGGTATGAATACGCAGTATTTT.

This clonotype was picked up a small number of times. The chain employs TRBV28 and TRBJ1-1; D remains ambiguous. This CDR3 has 17 amino acids. CDR1 is MDHEN and CDR2 is SYDVKM in the germline V gene. The V gene lost 6 bases and the J gene lost 4 bases, with 24 bases spanning the gap. CDR3 sequence: CASSPPYGEDLGTEAFF. CDR3 nucleotide sequence: TGTGCCAGCAGCCCCCCTTACGGTGAGGACCTGGGCACTGAAGCTTTCTTT.

The chain combines TRBV12-3 or TRBV12-4 with TRBJ2-3; 8 bases agree with TRBD2. CDR3 length equals 16 residues. The ends lost 8 bases at V and 5 bases at J; junction bases unmatched: 15. In DNA form, the CDR3 reads TGTGCCAGCCGCAAAGGGCCCGGGGGGGTTGAAGATACGCAGTATTTT. This sequence encodes CASRKGPGGVEDTQYF.

The V and J genes are TRBV6-2 or TRBV6-3 and TRBJ1-1; 7 bases align to TRBD1. Germline loops: CDR1 MNHEY, CDR2 SVGEGT. The CDR3 is made up of 14 amino acids. With 4 bases clipped from V and 0 bases from J, the junction kept 2 bases outside the gene matches. The CDR3 bases are TGTGCCAGCAGTTTTGGACAGGTGAACACTGAAGCTTTCTTT. It specifies CASSFGQVNTEAFF.

The chain combines TRBV4-1 with TRBJ2-1; tentative D call: TRBD2 (6 bases). The CDR3 loop spans 16 amino acids. V lost 0 bases and J 0 bases, leaving 9 bases between the germline ends. CDR1 is MGHRA and CDR2 is YSYEKL in the germline V gene. The CDR3 nucleotides are TGCGCCAGCAGCCAAGAACTCGGGAGCTCCTACAATGAGCAGTTCTTC. Translated, it gives CASSQELGSSYNEQFF.

The CDR3 protein is CASSRGPPVETLHF. The CDR3 DNA reads TGTGCCAGTAGTCGGGGACCGCCAGTTGAGACTCTCCACTTT. The chain uses TRBV19 and TRBJ1-6; possibly TRBD1 for D (5 bases). The V end was cut by 5 bases, the J end by 16 bases, with 21 bases between. Germline assignment: CDR1 LNHDA and CDR2 SQIVND (reference sequence). The CDR3 is 14 residues long.

This clonotype has a count of ten or more. The chain couples TRBV7-2 to TRBJ2-7, with a tentative D call TRBD1 (6 bases). CDR1 is SGHTA and CDR2 is FQGNSA in the germline V gene. V lost 8 bases and J 0 bases, leaving 20 bases between the germline ends. The length of the CDR3 is 16 residues. The CDR3 sequence is CASRRDISRSSYEQYF. CDR3 nucleotide sequence: TGTGCCAGCCGCAGGGACATCTCAAGGAGCTCCTACGAGCAGTACTTC.